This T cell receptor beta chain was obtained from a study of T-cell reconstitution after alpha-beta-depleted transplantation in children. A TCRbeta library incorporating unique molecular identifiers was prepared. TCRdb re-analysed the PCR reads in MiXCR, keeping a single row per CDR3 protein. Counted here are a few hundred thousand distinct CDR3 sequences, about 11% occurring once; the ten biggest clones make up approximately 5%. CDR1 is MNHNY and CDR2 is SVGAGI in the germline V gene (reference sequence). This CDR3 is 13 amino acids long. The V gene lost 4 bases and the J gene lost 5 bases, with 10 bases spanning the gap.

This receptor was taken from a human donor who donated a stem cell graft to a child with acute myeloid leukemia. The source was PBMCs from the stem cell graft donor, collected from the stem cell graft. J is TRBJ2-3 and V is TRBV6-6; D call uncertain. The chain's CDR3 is CASSSARLDTQYF. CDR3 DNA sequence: TGTGCCAGCAGTTCCGCACGGTTAGATACGCAGTATTTT.